The subject of this entry is one T cell receptor beta chain. Germline trimming cut 4 bases from V and 5 bases from J; bases unmatched to any gene: 8. The CDR3 has 15 amino acids. From germline, CDR1 is SGHTS and CDR2 YDEGEE. Study processing details: Reference gene primer amplification yielded estimated nucleated cell counts. The assay was immunoSEQ multiplex PCR, and TCRdb's table has in-frame clones only and misses some. D and trimming were read from the DNA, whereas the V and J calls and clone size are those reported in that table. There are 80,000 to 130,000 clones in the sample; 80% to 95% occur only once, and around 5.7% lies in the top ten. The data were taken from a study of blood T cell repertoires in COVID-19. Across the whole study: Sites across the United States, Italy and Spain contributed samples from acute and convalescent COVID-19.

Sequencing was performed on peripheral blood. The clonotype was recovered from a man between 65 and 85 years old with acute or convalescent COVID-19. V and J are TRBV5-8 and TRBJ1-4; 7 nucleotides match TRBD1. In DNA form, the CDR3 reads TGTGCCAGCAGCACGATACAGGGGCGGAATGAAAAACTGTTTTTT. It translates to CASSTIQGRNEKLFF.